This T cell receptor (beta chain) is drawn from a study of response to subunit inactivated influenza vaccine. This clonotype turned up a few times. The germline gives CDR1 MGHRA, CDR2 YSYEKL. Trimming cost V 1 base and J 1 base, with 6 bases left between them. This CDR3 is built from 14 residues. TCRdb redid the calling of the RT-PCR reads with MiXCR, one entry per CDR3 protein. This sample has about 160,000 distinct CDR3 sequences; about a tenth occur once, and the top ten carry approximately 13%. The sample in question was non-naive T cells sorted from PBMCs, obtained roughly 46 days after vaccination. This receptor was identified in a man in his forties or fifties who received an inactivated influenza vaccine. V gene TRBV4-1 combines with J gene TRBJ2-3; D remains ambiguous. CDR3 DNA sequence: TGCGCCAGCAGCCAAGCAGGTGGCACAGATACGCAGTATTTT. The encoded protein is CASSQAGGTDTQYF.